These T cell receptor beta chains were read from a single sample in a study of blood T cells in healthy people across ages. TCRdb reprocessed the 5' RACE reads with MiXCR, giving one entry per CDR3 protein. Counted here are 1,500,000 or so distinct CDR3 sequences, roughly 59% occurring once; the ten biggest clones make up 6.5% to 8.5%. Sequencing was done on a sample of blood. All receptors come from a man aged 18 to 29 in good health. The CDR3 runs from the conserved cysteine through the conserved F or W. The order of the fields is clone size, J gene, D gene, V gene, CDR3 DNA, CDR3 protein. The D gene is left open where the match is weak. For some rows the clone size is stated as once, few or many, or as a class when expanded; others skip it.

size: NA; J: TRBJ1-5; D: TRBD1; V: TRBV4-3; DNA: TGCGCCAGCAGCCAAGATCCGGACAGGGGAATCAATCAGCCCCAGCATTTT; CDR3: CASSQDPDRGINQPQHF
size: few; J: TRBJ2-7; D: NA; V: TRBV7-9; DNA: TGTGCCAGCAGCCCTTTTGGTAACGAGCAGTACTTC; CDR3: CASSPFGNEQYF
size: once; J: TRBJ2-1; D: NA; V: TRBV4-2; DNA: TGTGCCAGCAGCCAAGCACGGGGGGCTCGGAATGGGCAGTTCTTC; CDR3: CASSQARGARNGQFF
size: few; J: TRBJ2-7; D: NA; V: TRBV20-1; DNA: TGCAGTGCTGACCTAACTGGCGTCTACGAGCAGTACTTC; CDR3: CSADLTGVYEQYF
size: few; J: TRBJ1-2; D: NA; V: TRBV29-1; DNA: TGCAGCGTTGGGTTTGCCATCTATGGCTACACCTTC; CDR3: CSVGFAIYGYTF
size: NA; J: TRBJ2-6; D: NA; V: TRBV7-2; DNA: TGTGCCAGCAGCTTAGGAAACAGTTTATCTTCTGGGGCCAACGTCCTGACTTTC; CDR3: CASSLGNSLSSGANVLTF
size: NA; J: TRBJ1-2; D: TRBD1; V: TRBV20-1; DNA: TGCAGTGCCGAAGACAGGGATAACTATGGCTACACCTTC; CDR3: CSAEDRDNYGYTF
size: NA; J: TRBJ1-2; D: NA; V: TRBV27; DNA: TGTGCCAGCGCCGCTGGAGGAGGCTTCTATGGCTACACCTTC; CDR3: CASAAGGGFYGYTF
size: NA; J: TRBJ2-2; D: NA; V: TRBV6-2/TRBV6-3; DNA: TGTGCCAGCAGTTACCCTCTTAGCGGGAACACCGGGGAGCTGTTTTTT; CDR3: CASSYPLSGNTGELFF
size: NA; J: TRBJ2-5; D: NA; V: TRBV7-9; DNA: TGTGCCAGCATGACCATTAAGGGGGGAGAGACCCAGTACTTC; CDR3: CASMTIKGGETQYF
size: few; J: TRBJ1-2; D: NA; V: TRBV29-1; DNA: TGCAGCGTAGGGGGACGGGACCTCTATGGCTACACCTTC; CDR3: CSVGGRDLYGYTF
size: NA; J: TRBJ1-5; D: NA; V: TRBV20-1; DNA: TGCAGTGCTCCCACCGGGGGGGCGAATCAGCCCCAGCATTTT; CDR3: CSAPTGGANQPQHF
size: few; J: TRBJ1-4; D: TRBD1; V: TRBV6-5; DNA: TGTGCCAGCAGTTACGGGACAGGGAAACTGTTTTTT; CDR3: CASSYGTGKLFF
size: NA; J: TRBJ2-7; D: TRBD2; V: TRBV7-2; DNA: TGTGCCAGCAGCTTAGCCCCACGGGGGGATCCAGGCGAGCAGTACTTC; CDR3: CASSLAPRGDPGEQYF
size: once; J: TRBJ1-1; D: NA; V: TRBV10-3; DNA: TGTGCCATCGGTGGTCGGGGGAGGGACACTGAAGCTTTCTTT; CDR3: CAIGGRGRDTEAFF
size: NA; J: TRBJ2-3; D: NA; V: TRBV4-1; DNA: TGCGCCAGCAGCCAAGATGTGGCTAGCTCCAAGAATACGCAGTATTTT; CDR3: CASSQDVASSKNTQYF
size: NA; J: TRBJ2-7; D: NA; V: TRBV3-1; DNA: TGTGCCAGCAGCGCACAAATAGGCTACGAGCAGTACTTC; CDR3: CASSAQIGYEQYF